The sequence of this TCR beta chain was determined in a study of T cell clonality in common variable immunodeficiency. Germline V lookup: CDR1 MRHNA, CDR2 SNTAGT. The CDR3 has 11 amino acids. Data came from immunoSEQ multiplex PCR; TCRdb stores just in-frame clones and leaves some out. The repertoire has 75,000 to 85,000 clones, none seen only once; the ten largest take about 0.8%. Many counts were recorded for this clone. A read error may produce the germline difference seen at one junction end. With the read ending 3 residues before the CDR3 end, the germline J gene is used to fill in that end. Distinct nucleotide sequences in the sample also encode this CDR3.

The clonotype originates from a person aged 18 to 70 in good health. The sequenced material came from peripheral blood mononuclear cells. The genes are TRBV6-4 and TRBJ1-2, with D unclear. The CDR3 loop is CATQGNDGYTF. CDR3 DNA, as far as it was read: TGTGCCACACAAGGTAACGATGGC.